This T cell receptor beta chain is drawn from a study of chemoradiotherapy in HPV16-positive cancers. About the study: A couple of HPV16-positive patients' cells yielded candidate HPV-specific clones and common motifs.

Sequencing used immunoSEQ multiplex PCR; TCRdb keeps in-frame clones, though not all of them. The sample records approximately 17,000 clones, about 74% being singletons. V shed 2 bases and J 8 bases; nucleotides not matched to a gene: 15. This CDR3 spans 19 amino acids. Germline V lookup: CDR1 SNHLY, CDR2 FYNNEI. Over chemoradiotherapy, repertoires were sampled more than once. Study conclusions and caveats: Better recurrence-free survival went with HPV-responsive T-cell expansion in HPV16-positive patients. HPV-specific T cells were functionally defined from only a couple of HPV16-positive patients.

Only a few counts were recorded for this clone. Its antigen is unknown. The sequence came from a human donor with HPV-associated anogenital cancer. The material was tumor tissue, obtained from a patient who underwent chemoradiotherapy. V usage is TRBV2 and J usage is TRBJ2-1; 13 positions agree with TRBD2. The CDR3 region is CASSEKGLAGPEGWHEQFF. Written as DNA, the CDR3 is TGTGCCAGCAGTGAAAAGGGACTAGCGGGGCCAGAGGGATGGCATGAGCAGTTCTTC. Full variable domain (remainder filled in from reference TRBV2 and TRBJ2-1): EPEVTQTPSHQVTQMGQEVILRCVPISNHLYFYWYRQILGQKVEFLVSFYNNEISEKSEIFDDQFSVERPDGSNFTLKIRSTKLEDSAMYFCASSEKGLAGPEGWHEQFFGPGTRLTVL.